This T cell receptor (beta chain) was obtained from a study of cytomegalovirus exposure and HLA in healthy donors. A note on this clone: Its antigen is still unknown.

Whole-study results and caveats: When a later analysis was performed, an Asian-associated ancestry cluster reportedly had fewer N-insertions than the roughly 690-donor mean. Cytomegalovirus association was assigned to under 200 TCR beta chains. Within an earlier analysis, most TCR beta V segments proved productive either about 90% or about 30% of the time.

After removal of 4 bases from V and 0 bases from J, the junction contained 5 bases not matched to a gene. The CDR3 is 15 residues long. Per the germline V gene, CDR1 is MDHEN and CDR2 is SYDVKM. The study ran its PCR with 60 Vbeta and 13 Jbeta primers. TCRdb's table, derived via immunoSEQ multiplex PCR, lists solely in-frame clones and lacks some. This table has 100,000 to 150,000 clones, roughly 78% appearing once. Specimen: PBMCs. The sequence derives from a young man in good health and CMV-seronegative. The chain joins TRBV28 to TRBJ1-2; 7 bases line up with TRBD1. CDR3 in amino acids: CASSSDREANYGYTF. For the CDR3, the DNA is TGTGCCAGCAGTTCCGACAGGGAAGCTAACTATGGCTACACCTTC.